The TCR beta chain under discussion was sequenced for a study of blood T cell repertoires in COVID-19. On the study more broadly: Sources were T cells, B-cell-depleted T cells, or PBMCs; the material itself was cDNA or gDNA.

Some clones are missing from TCRdb's copy, which holds only in-frame ones; the method was immunoSEQ multiplex PCR. The table lists about 380,000 clones, 81% of them singletons, with roughly 1.1% in the top ten. There are 15 residues in the CDR3. V lost 5 bases and J lost 0, with 14 bases in between. The germline V gene encodes CDR1 SEHNR and CDR2 FQNEAQ (reference sequence). The sequence was collected from a human donor with acute or convalescent COVID-19. The donor label of this sample is uncertain. Sequencing input: peripheral blood. This sequence joins TRBV7-9 and TRBJ2-7; D is possibly TRBD2 (5 bases). This CDR3 is CASSESGTSSYEQYF. In DNA form, the CDR3 reads TGTGCCAGCAGCGAGAGCGGTACCTCCTCCTACGAGCAGTACTTC.